These 11 T cell receptor beta chains were all obtained from the same sample, sequenced in a study of vaccination effects on CD4 cells after COVID-19. Their antigens remain unidentified. Antigen-specific CD4+ T cells were expanded (with viral peptide pools) by the ViraFEST assay ahead of sequencing. Cells that had been cultured for 10 days were the source of isolated CD4+ T cells. Having tested negative for nucleocapsid antibodies, the vaccine recipients showed no prior SARS-CoV-2 infection. Assay: immunoSEQ multiplex PCR; the TCRdb copy retains only in-frame clones and omits some. The sample consists of approximately 74,000 clones, 65% to 80% of them appearing once. Sequenced here: CD4+ T cells from PBMCs cultured with HCoV-NL63 spike peptides, sampled before COVID-19 vaccination. These receptor sequences come from a human donor who received a COVID-19 vaccine.

V is TRBV7-3 and J is TRBJ1-1; 9 bases fit TRBD1. Looked up from germline, CDR1 is SGHTA and CDR2 is FQGTGA. CDR3 length: 16 residues. The trim removed 6 bases at V and 1 base at J, leaving 9 bases unmatched. DNA of the CDR3: TGTGCCAGCAGGCGTCGACAGGGACAGGGGAACACTGAAGCTTTCTTT. This encodes CASRRRQGQGNTEAFF.

This clone was seen once. The chain joins TRBV5-5 to TRBJ1-4; 10 bases match TRBD1. The CDR3 sequence is 16 residues long. With V trimmed by 5 bases and J by 10 bases, 14 bases remained unmatched. Looked up from germline, CDR1 is SGHKS and CDR2 is YYEKEE (reference sequence). The CDR3 region has the DNA TGTGCCAGCAGTGAAACCGGGACAGGGGTGAGGGGAAAACTGTTTTTT. Its translation: CASSETGTGVRGKLFF. The entire variable domain, with the rest obtained from reference TRBV5-5 and TRBJ1-4, is as follows: DAGVTQSPTHLIKTRGQQVTLRCSPISGHKSVSWYQQVLGQGPQFIFQYYEKEERGRGNFPDRFSARQFPNYSSELNVNALLLGDSALYLCASSETGTGVRGKLFFGSGTQLSVL.

This chain joins TRBV6-5 and TRBJ1-6; tentatively, D is TRBD1 (5 bases). There are 13 residues in the CDR3. CDR1 is MNHEY and CDR2 is SVGAGI in the germline V gene. Between the trimmed V and J ends, which lost 6 bases and 7 bases, there was a span of 10 bases. The CDR3: CASSRDGNSPLHF. CDR3 coding DNA: TGTGCCAGCAGCCGGGACGGGAATTCACCCCTCCACTTT.

This chain links TRBV11-2 with TRBJ2-2; D is ambiguous. This CDR3 contains 16 residues. Germline V CDR1 and CDR2: SGHAT, FQNNGV. Trimming removed 5 bases from V and 0 bases from J, with 13 bases in between. CDR3 protein: CASSLTATSNTGELFF. As DNA, the CDR3 is TGTGCCAGCAGCCTAACAGCGACTTCGAACACCGGGGAGCTGTTTTTT.

The V and J genes are TRBV6-5 and TRBJ2-5; D gene uncertain. The CDR3 has 13 amino acids. V lost 7 bases and J lost 2, with 11 bases in between. Germline V gene data show CDR1 as MNHEY and CDR2 as SVGAGI. The CDR3 DNA reads TGTGCCAGCATGGGCCAGGCACAAGAGACCCAGTACTTC. Translating it yields CASMGQAQETQYF.

The chain is built from TRBV10-3 and TRBJ1-2; 9 bases align to TRBD1. This CDR3 comprises 14 residues. The germline V gene encodes CDR1 ENHRY and CDR2 SYGVKD. Trimming removed 10 bases from V and 7 bases from J; junction bases left unmatched: 13. The CDR3 protein is CATARNTGGLGYTF. The CDR3 coding sequence is TGTGCCACCGCCAGAAACACAGGGGGCCTTGGCTACACCTTC.

This chain connects TRBV12-5 to TRBJ1-6, with 9 bases fitting TRBD1. The CDR3 spans 14 residues. Germline trimming cut 5 bases from V and 9 bases from J; bases unmatched to any gene: 5. Germline CDR1 and CDR2: LGHNT and FRNRAP. The CDR3 nucleotides read TGTGCTAGTGGTCTGGGACAGGGCTTTTCACCCCTCCACTTT. Translated, it gives CASGLGQGFSPLHF.

V is TRBV5-1 and J is TRBJ2-3; tentatively, D is TRBD1 (5 bases). The ends were cut back, 4 bases at V and 0 bases at J, with 9 bases in the middle. CDR3 size: 14 residues. CDR1 is SGHRS and CDR2 is YFSETQ in the germline V gene. In DNA form, the CDR3 reads TGCGCCAGCAGCAACAGGCTTAGCACAGATACGCAGTATTTT. This translates into CASSNRLSTDTQYF.

This chain joins TRBV5-1 and TRBJ2-1; the match to TRBD2 covers 8 bases. V was pared by 2 bases and J by 8 bases, with 12 bases of the junction left unmatched. Germline V gene lookup returns CDR1 SGHRS and CDR2 YFSETQ. CDR3 length: 16 residues. The CDR3 DNA reads as TGCGCCAGCAGCTTCCTGGCGGGGGGTTCTGGGGATGAGCAGTTCTTC. It codes for CASSFLAGGSGDEQFF.

The chain uses TRBV7-2 and TRBJ1-2; D is ambiguous. The V gene lost 4 bases and the J gene lost 5 bases, with 17 bases spanning the gap. The CDR3 runs to 15 residues. Germline-derived CDR1 and CDR2 are SGHTA and FQGNSA. CDR3 protein: CASSSHSPGGYGYTF. CDR3 DNA: TGTGCCAGCAGCTCCCATTCCCCAGGCGGGTATGGCTACACCTTC.

The chain carries TRBV10-2 and TRBJ1-1; the D gene is possibly TRBD1 (6 bases). The V gene's germline CDR1 is WSHSY and CDR2 SAAADI. CDR3 length: 14 residues. V was trimmed by 2 bases and J by 8 bases, leaving 15 bases between them. In nucleotides, the CDR3 is TGCGCCAGCAGTGAGAGGGACACAAGAGAAGAAGCTTTCTTT. Amino acids: CASSERDTREEAFF.